A single sample gave rise to the 10 T cell receptor beta chains below, sequenced in a study of blood T cell repertoires in COVID-19 (TCRdb year 2020). The library was obtained by the immunoSEQ multiplex PCR assay. The table comes from immuneACCESS by way of TCRdb, which keeps in-frame sequences with V and J called. Part of the clones is missing from these tables; in studies checked, under half for an unresolved V gene and the rest for unknown reasons. The sample has some 250,000 clones on record, roughly 77% of them singletons. Of the sample, about 3% is held by the ten largest clones. The sample comprised peripheral blood. The source of these receptors is a woman aged 80 or over with acute or convalescent COVID-19.

The chain carries TRBV29-1 and TRBJ2-5; 15 positions match TRBD2. Germline lookup yields CDR1 SQVTM and CDR2 ANQGSEA. V lost 4 bases to trimming and J lost 2 bases; unmatched junction nucleotides: 11. The CDR3 contains 18 residues. The CDR3: CSVARRPGLAGGQETQYF. The CDR3 DNA sequence: TGCAGCGTTGCACGCAGACCGGGACTAGCGGGAGGTCAAGAGACCCAGTACTTC. Variable domain in full (rest from reference TRBV29-1 and TRBJ2-5): SAVISQKPSRDICQRGTSLTIQCQVDSQVTMMFWYRQQPGQSLTLIATANQGSEATYESGFVIDKFPISRPNLTFSTLTVSNMSPEDSSIYLCSVARRPGLAGGQETQYFGPGTRLLVL.

The chain joins TRBV5-1 to TRBJ2-2; possible D gene TRBD2, 6 bases. CDR1 is SGHRS and CDR2 is YFSETQ in the germline V gene. Trimming cost V 7 bases and J 3 bases, with 13 bases left between them. The length of the CDR3 is 14 residues. The CDR3 loop is CASRYSGDTGELFF. The CDR3, as DNA: TGCGCCAGCCGCTACTCGGGAGACACCGGGGAGCTGTTTTTT.

The chain joins TRBV5-4 to TRBJ1-6, with D maybe TRBD1 (5 bases). Germline V gene sequence: CDR1 SGHNT, CDR2 YYREEE (reference sequence). This CDR3 region has 15 residues. The germline V and J ends were trimmed by 0 bases and 9 bases, with 13 bases remaining between them. The CDR3 spells CASSLGQGVRSPLHF. CDR3 nucleotides: TGTGCCAGCAGCTTGGGCCAGGGTGTTCGTTCACCCCTCCACTTT.

This chain uses TRBV7-2 with TRBJ1-1; D uncertain. The V gene lost 6 bases and the J gene lost 1 base, with 6 bases spanning the gap. This CDR3 spans 12 amino acids. Germline CDR1 and CDR2: SGHTA and FQGNSA. The CDR3 DNA is TGTGCCAGCAGGTACAGGAACACTGAAGCTTTCTTT. It specifies CASRYRNTEAFF.

The CDR3 loop is CASSIVLGLAGGQSSYNEQFF. CDR3 in DNA: TGTGCCAGTAGTATAGTGTTGGGACTAGCGGGAGGGCAGAGCTCCTACAATGAGCAGTTCTTC. The chain is built from TRBV19 and TRBJ2-1; 16 nucleotides align to TRBD2. V was pared by 1 base and J by 0 bases, with 9 bases of the junction left unmatched. The germline gives CDR1 LNHDA, CDR2 SQIVND (reference sequence). This CDR3 has 21 amino acids.

This clone appeared a single time. The chain has TRBV6-2 or TRBV6-3 and TRBJ2-2; 7 nucleotides line up with TRBD2. The CDR3 is 16 amino acids. Germline lookup yields CDR1 MNHEY and CDR2 SVGEGT. V shed 5 bases and J 3 bases; nucleotides not matched to a gene: 9. The CDR3 loop is CASSPPLAKHTGELFF. DNA of the CDR3: TGTGCCAGCAGTCCCCCACTAGCGAAGCACACCGGGGAGCTGTTTTTT.

The chain couples TRBV18 to TRBJ1-2, with D tentatively TRBD1 (5 bases). CDR1 and CDR2 from the germline V gene are KGHSH and LQKENI. Trimming pared 2 bases from V and 4 bases from J, leaving 5 bases between. The CDR3 runs 12 residues. The CDR3 DNA reads as TGTGCCAGCTCACCAGGGGCCTATGGCTACACCTTC. Translation: CASSPGAYGYTF.

The rearrangement joins TRBV7-8 to TRBJ1-1; weak D call: TRBD1 (5 bases). The V gene lost 8 bases and the J gene lost 5 bases, with 27 bases spanning the gap. This CDR3 region has 17 residues. Germline CDR1 SGHVS, CDR2 FQNEAQ. CDR3 amino acids: CASSVTRDGRVGTEAFF. The CDR3 DNA sequence: TGTGCCAGCTCCGTCACCCGCGACGGCAGGGTAGGGACTGAAGCTTTCTTT.

The genes are TRBV5-1 and TRBJ2-5, with D perhaps matching TRBD2 (7 bases). The germline V gene has CDR1 SGHRS and CDR2 YFSETQ. V gave up 0 bases and J gave up 4 bases, with 19 bases separating them. This CDR3 contains 17 residues. CDR3 DNA: TGCGCCAGCAGCTTGGCGCGGCGGGGGCGTGTAGGAGAGACCCAGTACTTC. Translated: CASSLARRGRVGETQYF.

V gene TRBV5-1 combines with J gene TRBJ2-1; 9 bases agree with TRBD1. The ends lost 5 bases at V and 9 bases at J; junction bases unmatched: 12. Germline-derived CDR1 and CDR2 are SGHRS and YFSETQ. This CDR3 comprises 15 residues. The CDR3 loop is CASSPQTGGFSEQFF. The CDR3 DNA sequence: TGCGCCAGCAGTCCGCAGACAGGGGGGTTTAGTGAGCAGTTCTTC.